The 18 T cell receptor delta chains presented below share a single source sample, sequenced in a study of gamma-delta T cells after stem cell transplantation. TCRdb re-called the RT-PCR reads via CATT. The sample records more than 1,500 delta-chain clones, approximately 16% being singletons. The sequencing sample was made of gamma-delta T cells. These receptors were taken from a human donor. It is not recorded whose cells these are; they may come from a transplant donor.

The V gene is TRDV1, the J gene TRDJ1, with 10 bases identical to TRDD3. The CDR3 is made up of 22 amino acids. In germline, CDR1 is TSWWSYY, CDR2 QGS. The V and J ends lost 2 bases and 3 bases, in that order; junction bases with no gene match: 24. The CDR3 sequence is CALGEIPPGLFYTGGYADKLIF. The CDR3 DNA is TGTGCTCTTGGGGAAATCCCACCAGGCCTTTTTTATACGGGGGGATACGCCGATAAACTCATCTTT.

This clone came up a few times. Since a far larger clone is one base different, this is likely a read error. Other nucleotide sequences from this sample produce the same CDR3. The chain is built from TRDV2 and TRDJ3; D is possibly TRDD3 (5 bases). Trimming took 1 base from V and 0 from J, leaving 18 bases between them. Looked up from germline, CDR1 is GEAIGNYY and CDR2 is EKD. The CDR3 extends over 20 amino acids. The CDR3 region is CACDTVYALPSSWDTRQMFF. CDR3 DNA: TGTGCCTGTGACACTGTATACGCCCTGCCAAGCTCCTGGGACACCCGACAGATGTTTTTC.

This clone was observed a handful of times. A read error may be the cause here, since a much bigger clone is one base away. J is TRDJ1 and V is TRDV1, with 9 bases matching TRDD3. CDR1 and CDR2 from the germline V gene are TSWWSYY and QGS. The CDR3 totals 23 residues. Trimming removed 4 bases from V and 0 bases from J; junction bases left unmatched: 27. The CDR3 nucleotides read TGTGCTCTTGGGGGTACGCTCGGCCTTCCGGCGTACTGGGGGAGAAAGTACACCGATAAACTCATCTTT. Translation: CALGGTLGLPAYWGRKYTDKLIF.

By share, this clone counts as medium-sized (0.01 to 0.1%). V gene TRDV1 combines with J gene TRDJ1, with D perhaps matching TRDD2 (5 bases). The V end was cut by 5 bases, the J end by 2 bases, with 24 bases between. CDR3 length: 18 amino acids. Germline assignment: CDR1 TSWWSYY and CDR2 QGS. DNA of the CDR3: TGTGCTCTTGGGACCTGGCACTTCCCCACGCTGTTAACCGATAAACTCATCTTT. It specifies CALGTWHFPTLLTDKLIF.

Notes on this clone: One base away lies a much larger clone, so this may be a sequencing read error. Other DNA sequences in this sample translate to the same CDR3. The chain combines TRDV1 with TRDJ1; 10 nucleotides match TRDD3. The CDR3 is 21 amino acids. CDR1 and CDR2 from the germline V gene are TSWWSYY and QGS. CDR3 loop: CALGERFPPYWGIRTPDKLIF. The CDR3 DNA reads as TGCGCTCTTGGGGAAAGGTTTCCCCCCTACTGGGGGATTAGGACACCCGATAAACTCATCTTT.

In this sample, this clone turned up a few times. The V call is TRDV2, the J call TRDJ1; a weak D match, TRDD3 (6 bases). V was cut by 0 bases and J by 5 bases, with 18 bases left in between. The CDR3 consists of 16 residues. Germline V lookup: CDR1 GEAIGNYY, CDR2 EKD. CDR3: CACDTNKGYSSDKLIF. The CDR3, as DNA: TGTGCCTGTGACACCAATAAAGGATACTCTTCTGATAAACTCATCTTT.

This clone was counted only a few times. This may come from a read error, since a much larger clone is one base off. The V call is TRDV1, the J call TRDJ1; TRDD2 or TRDD3 may be the D gene (5 bases each). Trimming cost V 1 base and J 3 bases, with 21 bases left between them. CDR1 is TSWWSYY, CDR2 QGS, per germline. The CDR3 loop spans 18 amino acids. The DNA for the CDR3 is TGTGCTCTTGGGGAACCCTCCCTTCGTAACTGGTTTCCCGATAAACTCATCTTT. It yields the protein CALGEPSLRNWFPDKLIF.

This clone was seen more than once but under ten times. A much larger clone differs from this one at a single base, so this may be a read error. The chain combines TRDV2 with TRDJ3; maybe TRDD3 (6 bases). The CDR3 runs to 17 residues. Germline V gene lookup returns CDR1 GEAIGNYY and CDR2 EKD. V lost 0 bases, J lost 0 bases, and 8 bases lay in between. DNA of the CDR3: TGTGCCTGTGACACCTGGGGGGGCTCCTGGGACACCCGACAGATGTTTTTC. It is translated as CACDTWGGSWDTRQMFF.

This clone was found a few times. The junction shows a germline mismatch at one end, possibly a read error. The rearrangement uses TRDV2 and TRDJ3; 12 bases match TRDD3. This CDR3 comprises 20 residues. Germline assignment: CDR1 GEAIGNYY and CDR2 EKD. The CDR3 DNA reads as TGTGCCTGTGACACCGTACTGGGGGATACCTTCTCCTGTGACACCCGCCAGATGTTTTTC. Protein: CACDTVLGDTFSCDTRQMFF.

This clone showed up just a few times. This sequence joins TRDV2 and TRDJ3, with D possibly TRDD3 on 6 matching bases. Trimming took 1 base from V and 0 from J, leaving 15 bases between them. CDR1 and CDR2 (germline): GEAIGNYY, EKD. The length of the CDR3 is 19 residues. CDR3 sequence reads: CACDTGMGASSWDTRQMFF. The CDR3 region has the DNA TGTGCCTGTGACACTGGAATGGGGGCGAGCTCCTGGGACACCCGACAGATGTTTTTC.

On this clone itself: This likely reflects a read error, since a far larger clone is one base away. The chain couples TRDV2 to TRDJ3, with a weak D call TRDD3 (5 bases). This CDR3 region has 20 residues. CDR1 is GEAIGNYY and CDR2 is EKD in the germline V gene. The CDR3 loop reads CACDTVYALPSSWDARQMFF. The CDR3 region has the DNA TGTGCCTGTGACACCGTATACGCCCTGCCAAGCTCCTGGGACGCCCGACAGATGTTTTTC.

On this clone itself: Different DNA sequences within this sample yield the same CDR3. The V and J genes are TRDV1 and TRDJ1, with 11 bases aligning to TRDD3. CDR1 is TSWWSYY, CDR2 QGS, per germline. Unmatched junction bases numbered 22, after V lost 4 bases and J lost 0 bases. The CDR3 loop spans 22 amino acids. CDR3 protein: CALGARLSTNWGIAHYTDKLIF. CDR3 nucleotides: TGTGCTCTTGGGGCCAGACTCTCCACCAACTGGGGGATAGCACACTACACCGATAAACTCATCTTT.

This clone occurred a few times. This may arise from a read error, as a much more abundant clone is one base away. The sample has other DNA sequences that encode this CDR3 too. The chain uses TRDV2 and TRDJ3, with 12 bases aligning to TRDD3. J lost 0 bases, V lost 0 bases, and 2 bases had no gene match. CDR3 length: 19 residues. The germline CDR1 and CDR2 sequences are GEAIGNYY and EKD. This CDR3 is CACDTLGDTSSWDTRQMFF. The CDR3 region has the DNA TGTGCCTGTGACACCCTGGGGGATACGAGCTCCTGGGACACCCGACAGATGTTTTTC.

About this clone: A single base separates this from a much larger clone, so it may be a read error. The chain uses TRDV3 and TRDJ1, with 8 bases that match TRDD3. Trimming removed 2 bases from V and 3 bases from J; junction bases left unmatched: 41. This CDR3 is 25 amino acids long. Per the germline V gene, CDR1 is TVYSNPD and CDR2 is GDNSRS (reference sequence). CDR3 sequence: CAFRDSFVQRAPGHWGLIYPDKLIF. The CDR3 bases are TGTGCCTTTCGAGATTCCTTTGTCCAGAGAGCTCCGGGTCACTGGGGGCTCATATACCCCGATAAACTCATCTTT.

This clone was detected only a few times. This may be a read error: a much more frequent sequence differs by one nucleotide. V gene TRDV1 combines with J gene TRDJ1; D is undetermined. The V end lost 6 bases, the J end lost 4 bases, and 30 bases lay between the germline ends. CDR1 is TSWWSYY and CDR2 is QGS in the germline V gene. This CDR3 contains 19 residues. CDR3 loop: CALGRDPLTCAHKLDKLIF. The CDR3 DNA reads as TGTGCTCTTGGAAGAGACCCTCTTACTTGTGCCCACAAACTCGATAAACTCATCTTT.

This clone was detected only once. The V call is TRDV3, the J call TRDJ2; possible D gene TRDD3, 5 bases. Germline values: CDR1 TVYSNPD, CDR2 GDNSRS (reference sequence). Deletions cut 1 base from V and 10 bases from J, with 28 bases between. The CDR3 is made up of 17 amino acids. CDR3 amino acids: CAFTFYGGITLKVQLFF. DNA of the CDR3: TGTGCCTTTACGTTTTATGGTGGGATCACGTTGAAGGTACAACTCTTCTTT.

In its sample, this clone was seen a few times. A read error is the likely source, as a far larger clone sits one nucleotide away. J is TRDJ3 and V is TRDV2; 9 positions match TRDD3. CDR3 length: 20 residues. Germline V gene sequence: CDR1 GEAIGNYY, CDR2 EKD. The CDR3 is CACDALTGGASSWGTRQMFF. The CDR3 nucleotides read TGTGCCTGTGACGCCCTAACTGGGGGAGCAAGCTCCTGGGGCACCCGACAGATGTTTTTC.

This clone was detected only a few times. One base away lies a much larger clone, so this may be a sequencing read error. The sample holds other DNA sequences that translate to the same CDR3. The chain couples TRDV2 to TRDJ3; 8 nucleotides match TRDD3. Germline loops: CDR1 GEAIGNYY, CDR2 EKD. This CDR3 region has 18 residues. The V segment lost 4 bases and the J segment 2 bases; nucleotides outside the gene matches: 9. The CDR3 region is CACESVLGDAWDTRQMFF. CDR3 DNA sequence: TGTGCCTGTGAATCCGTCCTGGGGGACGCCTGGGACACCCGACAGATGTTTTTC.